The 28 T cell receptor beta chains below were found in one sample sequenced in a study of OX40 agonist ivuxolimab in advanced cancers. Profiled with immunoSEQ multiplex PCR; TCRdb holds only in-frame clones, not every one. Here the sample spans some 63,000 clones, around 89% being singletons. The specimen was CD4+ or CD8+ T cells sorted from blood, collected in a trial of the OX40 agonist ivuxolimab. These receptors were obtained from an adult with an advanced solid tumor such as melanoma, head and neck, liver or kidney cancer.

The chain carries TRBV19 and TRBJ2-1; D perhaps matches TRBD2 (5 bases). The CDR3 has 13 residues. V lost 2 bases, J lost 6 bases, and 8 bases lay in between. From germline, CDR1 is LNHDA and CDR2 SQIVND (reference sequence). The CDR3 DNA follows: TGTGCCAGTAGTATATTGGCGGGCAATGAGCAGTTCTTC. Protein: CASSILAGNEQFF.

The chain links TRBV7-3 to TRBJ2-3, with D uncertain. CDR1 SGHTA and CDR2 FQGTGA come from the germline V gene. This CDR3 region has 15 residues. Trimming stripped 5 bases from V and 1 base from J, with 13 bases between. The CDR3 DNA sequence: TGTGCCAGCAGCGCCCCCGGTGGTGGCACAGATACGCAGTATTTT. Its translation: CASSAPGGGTDTQYF. The complete variable domain, with remaining parts taken from reference TRBV7-3 and TRBJ2-3, reads GAGVSQTPSNKVTEKGKYVELRCDPISGHTALYWYRQSLGQGPEFLIYFQGTGAADDSGLPNDRFFAVRPEGSVSTLKIQRTERGDSAVYLCASSAPGGGTDTQYFGPGTRLTVL.

The chain carries TRBV6-1 and TRBJ2-5; D is possibly TRBD2 (6 bases). Germline CDR1 and CDR2: MNHNS and SASEGT. There are 13 residues in the CDR3. The V and J ends lost 4 bases and 5 bases respectively, with 11 bases between them. The DNA of the CDR3 is TGTGCCAGCAGTGCACGGGGGTATGAGACCCAGTACTTC. Translated, it gives CASSARGYETQYF.

This chain links TRBV9 with TRBJ2-3, with 9 bases fitting TRBD1. The trim removed 3 bases at V and 0 bases at J, leaving 2 bases unmatched. The germline V gene encodes CDR1 SGDLS and CDR2 YYNGEE. The CDR3 spans 15 residues. DNA for the CDR3: TGTGCCAGCAGCGAGGGGACAGGGAGCACAGATACGCAGTATTTT. This gives the protein CASSEGTGSTDTQYF.

The gene calls are TRBV4-1 and TRBJ1-4, with 8 nucleotides matching TRBD1. This CDR3 region has 15 residues. With V trimmed by 1 base and J by 6 bases, 4 bases remained unmatched. Germline CDR1 MGHRA, CDR2 YSYEKL. For the CDR3, the DNA is TGCGCCAGCAGCCAAGTTCAGGGGGCGGATGAAAAACTGTTTTTT. Protein: CASSQVQGADEKLFF.

The rearrangement uses TRBV7-6 and TRBJ2-7, with 7 bases that match TRBD1. Germline V gives CDR1 SGHVS, CDR2 FNYEAQ. The CDR3 covers 14 residues. V was pared by 4 bases and J by 2 bases, with 5 bases of the junction left unmatched. CDR3 region: CASSSWGQTYEQYF. The CDR3 DNA reads as TGTGCCAGCAGCTCTTGGGGACAGACCTACGAGCAGTACTTC.

This rearrangement joins TRBV11-2 to TRBJ2-7; no firm D call. This CDR3 is built from 13 residues. Trimming took 1 base from V and 4 from J, leaving 8 bases between them. Per germline, CDR1 SGHAT and CDR2 FQNNGV. CDR3 sequence reads: CASSLGHQYEQYF. CDR3 nucleotides: TGTGCCAGCAGCTTAGGACACCAATACGAGCAGTACTTC.

The gene calls are TRBV6-5 and TRBJ2-7; D may be TRBD1 or TRBD2 (5 bases each). The CDR3 is 15 amino acids. Germline CDR1 is MNHEY and CDR2 is SVGAGI. V was shortened by 4 bases and J by 3 bases, with 16 bases between the two germline ends. DNA for the CDR3: TGTGCCAGCAGTTTGTTGAGGGACGGGGACTACGAGCAGTACTTC. It codes for CASSLLRDGDYEQYF.

V gene TRBV27 combines with J gene TRBJ2-7; maybe TRBD2 (6 bases). V was clipped by 4 bases and J by 3 bases, with 10 bases between them. CDR3 size: 13 residues. Germline V lookup: CDR1 MNHEY, CDR2 SMNVEV (reference sequence). CDR3 nucleotides: TGTGCCAGCAGTTCCGGGAGATTCTACGAGCAGTACTTC. Protein sequence: CASSSGRFYEQYF.

This chain uses TRBV13 with TRBJ2-7, with a possible D match to TRBD2 (5 bases). The CDR3 is 15 amino acids. V was clipped by 5 bases and J by 2 bases, with 16 bases between them. Germline loops: CDR1 PRHDT, CDR2 FYEKMQ (reference sequence). The CDR3 spells CASSRWTLPPYEQYF. The CDR3 bases are TGTGCCAGCAGCCGGTGGACTCTCCCGCCCTACGAGCAGTACTTC. The entire variable domain, with the rest obtained from reference TRBV13 and TRBJ2-7, is as follows: AAGVIQSPRHLIKEKRETATLKCYPIPRHDTVYWYQQGPGQDPQFLISFYEKMQSDKGSIPDRFSAQQFSDYHSELNMSSLELGDSALYFCASSRWTLPPYEQYFGPGTRLTVT.

The CDR3 reads CASKNQQGRTEAFF. CDR3 nucleotide sequence: TGTGCCAGCAAAAACCAACAGGGGAGGACTGAAGCTTTCTTT. The gene calls are TRBV27 and TRBJ1-1; 7 nucleotides line up with TRBD1. Germline values: CDR1 MNHEY, CDR2 SMNVEV (reference sequence). The CDR3 sequence is 14 residues long. Losses at the gene ends were 7 bases for V and 5 bases for J; bases not matched to a gene: 10.

This chain uses TRBV28 with TRBJ2-2, with 7 positions matching TRBD1. From germline, CDR1 is MDHEN and CDR2 SYDVKM. The CDR3 runs 16 residues. Unmatched junction bases numbered 13, after V lost 6 bases and J lost 6 bases. As DNA, the CDR3 is TGTGCCAGCAGACCTCCGGGACAGATTTATCCCGGGGAGCTGTTTTTT. It is translated as CASRPPGQIYPGELFF. Drawing the rest from reference TRBV28 and TRBJ2-2, the complete variable domain is DVKVTQSSRYLVKRTGEKVFLECVQDMDHENMFWYRQDPGLGLRLIYFSYDVKMKEKGDIPEGYSVSREKKERFSLILESASTNQTSMYLCASRPPGQIYPGELFFGEGSRLTVL.

The chain uses TRBV7-6 and TRBJ2-7; possible D gene TRBD2, 5 bases. Germline CDR1 is SGHVS and CDR2 is FNYEAQ. Trimming removed 3 bases from V and 5 bases from J, with 11 bases in between. CDR3 length: 13 residues. The CDR3 DNA sequence: TGTGCCAGCAGCTTGGCCGAGGGCGACGAGCAGTACTTC. The encoded protein is CASSLAEGDEQYF.

The rearrangement uses TRBV28 and TRBJ2-7, with D hard to call. Germline V gene lookup returns CDR1 MDHEN and CDR2 SYDVKM. The CDR3 has 12 amino acids. Trimming shortened V by 5 bases and J by 2 bases, and 7 bases separated the two germline ends. The CDR3 loop is CASSPGTYEQYF. The CDR3 bases are TGTGCCAGCAGTCCCGGAACCTACGAGCAGTACTTC.

The rearrangement joins TRBV2 to TRBJ1-5, with D perhaps matching TRBD1 (5 bases). CDR3 length: 15 amino acids. Trimming left V 3 bases short and J 2 bases short, with 11 bases between. Germline V CDR1 and CDR2: SNHLY, FYNNEI. The CDR3 sequence is CASSDTGAGNQPQHF. In DNA form, the CDR3 reads TGTGCCAGCAGTGACACCGGGGCCGGCAATCAGCCCCAGCATTTT.

The chain uses TRBV10-3 and TRBJ2-1; D might be TRBD2 (5 bases). The germline gives CDR1 ENHRY, CDR2 SYGVKD. Deletions cut 6 bases from V and 5 bases from J, with 11 bases between. CDR3 length: 13 residues. CDR3 residues: CAISSLADNEQFF. CDR3 bases: TGTGCCATCAGCTCCCTAGCCGACAATGAGCAGTTCTTC.

This clone showed up just a few times. This chain joins TRBV19 and TRBJ1-3; D remains unclear. The CDR3 extends over 16 amino acids. V was shortened by 5 bases and J by 0 bases, with 14 bases between the two germline ends. Per germline, CDR1 LNHDA and CDR2 SQIVND (reference sequence). The CDR3 loop is CASSSTDLLSGNTIYF. DNA of the CDR3: TGTGCCAGTAGTTCGACCGACCTTCTCTCTGGAAACACCATATATTTT.

The chain is built from TRBV13 and TRBJ1-2, with TRBD1 as a possible D gene (6 bases). Germline V gene sequence: CDR1 PRHDT, CDR2 FYEKMQ (reference sequence). This CDR3 comprises 14 residues. Deletions cut 1 base from V and 7 bases from J, with 13 bases between. CDR3 DNA: TGTGCCAGCAGCTTAGTCCTTGGGACAACTGGCTACACCTTC. Its translation is CASSLVLGTTGYTF.

This clone came up once. The chain links TRBV29-1 to TRBJ2-3; TRBD2 aligns across 7 bases. V shed 5 bases, J shed 5 bases, and the junction held 13 bases outside the gene matches. The CDR3 loop spans 15 amino acids. The germline CDR1 and CDR2 sequences are SQVTM and ANQGSEA. The CDR3 DNA reads as TGCAGCGTTCACACCGAGGGGTCGGGGGGAGATACGCAGTATTTT. This encodes CSVHTEGSGGDTQYF.

This chain connects TRBV5-4 to TRBJ2-7, with 12 bases lining up with TRBD2. Trimming took 5 bases from V and 3 from J; bases not matched to a gene: 6. The CDR3 length is 15 residues. Germline loops: CDR1 SGHNT, CDR2 YYREEE (reference sequence). This CDR3 is CASSSRTSGNYEQYF. The CDR3 DNA is TGTGCCAGCAGTAGCCGGACTAGCGGGAACTACGAGCAGTACTTC. The full variable domain, in which reference TRBV5-4 and TRBJ2-7 provide the parts outside the CDR3, is ETGVTQSPTHLIKTRGQQVTLRCSSQSGHNTVSWYQQALGQGPQFIFQYYREEENGRGNFPPRFSGLQFPNYSSELNVNALELDDSALYLCASSSRTSGNYEQYFGPGTRLTVT.

The chain links TRBV11-2 to TRBJ2-7; D tentatively reads TRBD1 or TRBD2 (5 bases each). V was pared by 3 bases and J by 0 bases, with 6 bases between. Germline V gene sequence: CDR1 SGHAT, CDR2 FQNNGV. This CDR3 is built from 13 residues. CDR3 residues: CASSFGTSYEQYF. The CDR3 nucleotides read TGTGCCAGCAGCTTCGGGACCTCCTACGAGCAGTACTTC.

V usage is TRBV4-1 and J usage is TRBJ2-7; the match to TRBD2 covers 11 bases. The CDR3 extends over 19 amino acids. With V trimmed by 2 bases and J by 2 bases, 14 bases remained unmatched. The germline V gene has CDR1 MGHRA and CDR2 YSYEKL. In DNA form, the CDR3 reads TGCGCCAGCAGCCAACCGTTGGGCGCACTAGCGGGAGAAACCTACGAGCAGTACTTC. This codes for CASSQPLGALAGETYEQYF.

J is TRBJ2-7 and V is TRBV7-8, with TRBD2 identical over 9 bases. This CDR3 has 17 residues. Germline V gives CDR1 SGHVS, CDR2 FQNEAQ. V lost 2 bases to trimming and J lost 3 bases; unmatched junction nucleotides: 11. Here the CDR3 reads CASSLSRGGELIYEQYF. DNA of the CDR3: TGTGCCAGCAGCTTATCCCGCGGGGGGGAATTAATCTACGAGCAGTACTTC.

The rearrangement joins TRBV4-2 to TRBJ2-2, with 7 bases that match TRBD2. J gave up 4 bases and V 2 bases, and 10 bases lay outside the gene matches. This CDR3 has 17 residues. Germline V gene lookup returns CDR1 LGHNA and CDR2 YNFKEQ. The CDR3 DNA sequence: TGTGCCAGCAGCCAAAAGACGGCGGGAGCGGCCACCGGGGAGCTGTTTTTT. Its protein product is CASSQKTAGAATGELFF.

The V call is TRBV5-1, the J call TRBJ2-7; D gene uncertain. With 7 bases removed from V and 2 bases from J, the gap between germline ends came to 7 bases. Germline CDR1 reads SGHRS; CDR2 reads YFSETQ. The CDR3 has 11 amino acids. The CDR3 protein is CASSSAYEQYF. Here the CDR3 DNA reads TGCGCCAGCTCCTCGGCCTACGAGCAGTACTTC.

At least ten counts were recorded for this clone. The gene calls are TRBV19 and TRBJ1-4, with no clear D. The V end was cut by 5 bases, the J end by 8 bases, with 21 bases between. This CDR3 contains 16 residues. Germline CDR1 and CDR2: LNHDA and SQIVND (reference sequence). The CDR3 DNA follows: TGTGCCAGTAGTCCGACTTCTGGGCACATAGGGGAAAAACTGTTTTTT. The encoded protein is CASSPTSGHIGEKLFF. Supplemented by reference TRBV19 and TRBJ1-4, the full variable domain reads DGGITQSPKYLFRKEGQNVTLSCEQNLNHDAMYWYRQDPGQGLRLIYYSQIVNDFQKGDIAEGYSVSREKKESFPLTVTSAQKNPTAFYLCASSPTSGHIGEKLFFGSGTQLSVL.

The chain carries TRBV5-6 and TRBJ2-7, with TRBD1 matching over 11 bases. V dropped 5 bases and J dropped 3; count of bases not matched to a gene: 7. The germline CDR1 and CDR2 sequences are SGHDT and YYEEEE. The CDR3 consists of 15 residues. CDR3 DNA sequence: TGTGCCAGCAGGCCTGGGACAGGGGGGTTCTACGAGCAGTACTTC. It encodes CASRPGTGGFYEQYF.

Comments on this clone: Other nucleotide sequences from this sample produce the same CDR3. The V gene is TRBV5-1, the J gene TRBJ2-7; the D is unclear. CDR3 length equals 14 residues. Germline V gene data show CDR1 as SGHRS and CDR2 as YFSETQ. Trimming stripped 2 bases from V and 3 bases from J, with 12 bases between. Here the CDR3 DNA reads TGCGCCAGCAGCTTTCCGGGCCAGCACTACGAGCAGTACTTC. Protein: CASSFPGQHYEQYF.